The clone carrying this T cell receptor (beta chain) turned up a few times. This record comes from a study of T-cell memory formation after mild COVID-19. TCRdb analysed the 5' RACE reads with MiXCR anew, one entry per CDR3 protein. The table shows some 350,000 distinct CDR3 sequences, with over 10% occurring only once. CDR1 is SGHTA and CDR2 is FQGTGA in the germline V gene. With 0 bases removed from V and 1 base from J, the gap between germline ends came to 6 bases. The CDR3 consists of 14 residues. The sequence was collected from a man between 18 and 29 years old who had mild COVID-19 (a few samples of this study predate the infection). Cell type and time point are not known. Sequencing was done on a sample of PBMCs or a T cell subset sorted from them (not recorded which). The genes are TRBV7-3 and TRBJ1-2; D remains ambiguous. CDR3 amino acids: CASSLTHDNYGYTF. CDR3 coding DNA: TGTGCCAGCAGCTTAACGCACGATAACTATGGCTACACCTTC. Together with reference TRBV7-3 and TRBJ1-2, the CDR3 gives the full variable domain: GAGVSQTPSNKVTEKGKYVELRCDPISGHTALYWYRQSLGQGPEFLIYFQGTGAADDSGLPNDRFFAVRPEGSVSTLKIQRTERGDSAVYLCASSLTHDNYGYTFGSGTRLTVV.